This entry lists 3 T cell receptor beta chains sequenced from one sample in a study of T cells in Graves' hyperthyroidism and ophthalmopathy. RNA transcripts yielded amplified TCR beta CDR3 regions. When the TCR CDR3 underwent first-round RT-PCR, the HTBI primer set was used. TCRdb redid the calling of the multiplex PCR reads with MiXCR, one entry per CDR3 protein. The sample lists 500,000 to 600,000 distinct CDR3 sequences, roughly 46% occurring once. Source material: peripheral blood or thyroid tissue (not recorded which). The receptors derive from an adult woman with Graves' disease, either hyperthyroidism or ophthalmopathy (not recorded which).

The chain combines TRBV7-9 with TRBJ2-6, with D possibly matching TRBD2 (5 bases). In germline, CDR1 is SEHNR, CDR2 FQNEAQ (reference sequence). The V gene lost 5 bases and the J gene lost 2 bases, with 19 bases spanning the gap. The CDR3 is 18 amino acids. Written as DNA, the CDR3 is TGTGCCAGCAGCACCCCGCGTGGGGAGCGAGCTGGGGCCAACGTCCTGACTTTC. Its translation: CASSTPRGERAGANVLTF.

On this clonotype itself: One end of the junction fails to match germline, which may point to a read error. The rearrangement joins TRBV10-3 to TRBJ2-5, with a possible D match to TRBD2 (6 bases). Germline CDR1 and CDR2: ENHRY and SYGVKD. The CDR3 loop spans 15 amino acids. This CDR3 reads CATSDQKAGYETQYF. In DNA, the CDR3 is TGTGCCACCAGTGATCAGAAGGCGGGATATGAGACCCAGTACTTC.

This clonotype was counted at least ten times. V is TRBV6-5 and J is TRBJ1-2; maybe TRBD1 (6 bases). The germline CDR1 and CDR2 sequences are MNHEY and SVGAGI. This CDR3 is built from 13 residues. The V and J ends lost 5 bases and 4 bases respectively, with 11 bases between them. CDR3 residues: CASSTGGLYGYTF. CDR3 DNA: TGTGCCAGCAGTACGGGGGGCCTCTATGGCTACACCTTC.